This T cell receptor beta chain derives from a study of CXCR3-negative and CXCR3-positive naive CD8 T cells (dated by TCRdb to between 2017 and 2020). Notes on the research overall: Approximately 130 million TRB reads were obtained in total, roughly 1.5 +/- 0.3 million reads per library. Diversity and physicochemical repertoire analyses covered over 10 donors pooled from two independent experiments. TRBV-TRBJ cluster analysis included naive subsets from about five donors and memory cells from 3 donors. Study-wide findings and limitations: Within the same donor, TRBV-TRBJ usage looked similar between naive CXCR3-negative and CXCR3-positive cells, but memory cells had distinct patterns. Compared with CXCR3-negative naive cells, CXCR3-positive naive cells had TRB CDR3s with higher hydrophobicity (lower Kidera factor 4), lower energy, and higher strength and volume indices. Because surface CD5, which is linked to self-reactivity in mice, was comparable between the naive subsets, TCR interaction strength was also inferred from TRB CDR3 physicochemical properties. CXCR3 expression partially decreased after cryopreservation, so most assays used freshly isolated PBMCs. Comparably high repertoire diversity was found in both naive subsets, whereas much lower repertoire diversity was found in memory CD8+ T cells.

Each CD8+ T cell subset was flow-sorted in triplicate, and some 310,000 cells per subset were placed directly into RLT lysis buffer. To keep memory contaminants out, a stringent definition of naive CD8+ T cells was applied: CD45RO-CCR7+CD27+CD95-. Standard density gradient centrifugation was used to isolate peripheral blood mononuclear cells from buffy coats. A FACSAria III was used to flow-sort naive CXCR3-negative and CXCR3-positive CD8+ T cells. An RNeasy Mini Kit was used to extract total RNA from the sorted cells. In the case of this clonotype: What this receptor recognizes is not known.

The CDR3 starts with the cysteine, ends with the phenylalanine, and has 13 residues. No DNA is given. From a lookup of the germline V gene, CDR1 and CDR2 are MDHEN and SYDVKM. Data came from a NextSeq 550. The Human TCR Profiling Kit (MiLaboratory) was used to prepare UMI-labeled 5' RACE TRB cDNA libraries. The full amount of extracted RNA was used for cDNA synthesis, and the full amount of resulting cDNA was used for PCR amplification. The libraries were made side by side, with each library going through the same number of PCR cycles. On the study's bioinformatics: With a requirement of at least two reads per UMI, MIGEC and MiXCR extracted about 52,000 +/- 9,100 unique UMI-labeled TRB cDNA molecules per library. On average, each library contained about 40,000 +/- 10,000 functional in-frame TRB CDR3 nucleotide clonotypes without stop codons. After downsampling to 5000 UMI-labeled TRB molecules per sample, diversity metrics, including normalized Shannon-Wiener and Chao1, were computed in VDJtools. VDJtools computed clonotype-size-weighted physicochemical properties of the central five CDR3 residues: interaction energy, strength, volume and Kidera factor 4. Reprocessed by TCRdb, the reads give a single entry per CDR3 protein sequence, without DNA. The V and J calls were not made by the authors but by TCRdb's processing. This sample's clone table shows 100,000 or so distinct CDR3 sequences. In total, the top ten clones hold approximately 1.5% of the sample.

This TCR was recovered from a human donor in good health. Some clones in this sample may be carry-over from other donors' samples. The sample was naive CXCR3- CD8+ T cells from blood. The cell subset or site label, as the study defines it: CD45RO-CCR7+CD27+CD95- naive CD8+ T cells lacking CXCR3 (TNR3-). Recombination joined TRBV28 with TRBJ2-7; TCRdb designates TRBD2, a call that cannot be tested without DNA. CDR3 reads: CASSPGLVGEQYF.